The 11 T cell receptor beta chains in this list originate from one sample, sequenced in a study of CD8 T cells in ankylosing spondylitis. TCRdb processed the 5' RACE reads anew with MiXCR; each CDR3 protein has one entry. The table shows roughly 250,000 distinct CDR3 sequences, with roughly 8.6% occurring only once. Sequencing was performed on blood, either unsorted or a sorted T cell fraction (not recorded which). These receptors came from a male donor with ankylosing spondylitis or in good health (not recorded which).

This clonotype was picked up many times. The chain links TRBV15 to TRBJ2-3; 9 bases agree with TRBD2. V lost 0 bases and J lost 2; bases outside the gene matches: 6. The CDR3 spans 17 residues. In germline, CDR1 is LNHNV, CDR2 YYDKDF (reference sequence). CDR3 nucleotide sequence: TGTGCCACCAGCAGAGATCGGCTAGCGGGGATCACAGATACGCAGTATTTT. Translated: CATSRDRLAGITDTQYF.

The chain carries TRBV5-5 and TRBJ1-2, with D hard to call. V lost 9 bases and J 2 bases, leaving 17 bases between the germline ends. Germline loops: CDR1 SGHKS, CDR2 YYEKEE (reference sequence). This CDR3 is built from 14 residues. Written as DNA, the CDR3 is TGTGCCATCAGACCCAGGCTCGAGAACTATGGCTACACCTTC. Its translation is CAIRPRLENYGYTF.

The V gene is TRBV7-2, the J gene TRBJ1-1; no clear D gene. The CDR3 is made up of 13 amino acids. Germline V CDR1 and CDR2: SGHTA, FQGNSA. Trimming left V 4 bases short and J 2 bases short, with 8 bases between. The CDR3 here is CASSSVSNTEAFF. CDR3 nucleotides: TGTGCCAGCAGCTCCGTCTCTAACACTGAAGCTTTCTTT.

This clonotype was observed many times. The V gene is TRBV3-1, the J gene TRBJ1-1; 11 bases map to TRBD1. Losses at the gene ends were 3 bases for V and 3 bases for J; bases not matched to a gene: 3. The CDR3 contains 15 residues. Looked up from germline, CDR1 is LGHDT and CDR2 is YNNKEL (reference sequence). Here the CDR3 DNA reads TGTGCCAGCAGCCAGGACAGGGGGCCGTACACTGAAGCTTTCTTT. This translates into CASSQDRGPYTEAFF.

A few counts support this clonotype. The CDR3 is CASSILGTGADETQYF. CDR3 bases: TGTGCCAGTAGTATCCTAGGGACAGGGGCGGACGAGACCCAGTACTTC. The V gene is TRBV19, the J gene TRBJ2-5; 10 bases align to TRBD1. The CDR3 length is 16 residues. The J segment lost 5 bases and the V segment lost 3 bases, leaving 9 bases of the junction unmatched. In germline, CDR1 is LNHDA, CDR2 SQIVND (reference sequence).

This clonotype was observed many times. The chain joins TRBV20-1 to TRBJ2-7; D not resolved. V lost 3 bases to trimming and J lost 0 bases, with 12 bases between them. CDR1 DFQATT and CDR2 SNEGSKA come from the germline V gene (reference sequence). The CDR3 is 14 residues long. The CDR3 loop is CSASSRGSSYEQYF. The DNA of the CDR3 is TGCAGTGCTAGCTCACGCGGCTCCTCCTACGAGCAGTACTTC.

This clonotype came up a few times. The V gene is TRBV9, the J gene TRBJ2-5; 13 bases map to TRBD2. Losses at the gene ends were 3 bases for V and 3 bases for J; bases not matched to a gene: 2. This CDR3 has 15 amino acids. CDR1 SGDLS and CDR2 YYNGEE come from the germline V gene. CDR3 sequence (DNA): TGTGCCAGCAGCGCAACTAGCGGGAGGGAAGAGACCCAGTACTTC. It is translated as CASSATSGREETQYF.

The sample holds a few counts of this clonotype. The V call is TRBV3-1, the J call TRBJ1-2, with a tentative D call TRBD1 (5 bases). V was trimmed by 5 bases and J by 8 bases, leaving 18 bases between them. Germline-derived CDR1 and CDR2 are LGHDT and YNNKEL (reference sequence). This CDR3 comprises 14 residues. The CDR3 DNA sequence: TGTGCCAGCAGCATCCGACAGACAGAAGTCGGCTACACCTTC. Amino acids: CASSIRQTEVGYTF.

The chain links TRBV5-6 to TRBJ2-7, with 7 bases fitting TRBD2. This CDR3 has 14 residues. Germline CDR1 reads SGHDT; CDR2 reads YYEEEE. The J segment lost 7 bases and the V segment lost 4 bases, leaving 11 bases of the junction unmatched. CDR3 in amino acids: CASSPRPSGKEQYF. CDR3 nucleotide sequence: TGTGCCAGCAGCCCTAGGCCTAGCGGAAAAGAGCAGTACTTC.

The CDR3 DNA follows: TGTGCCTGGAGCCCCCTTGGGAGTTTCGGCACTGAAGCTTTCTTT. Its translation: CAWSPLGSFGTEAFF. The chain carries TRBV30 and TRBJ1-1; D is unresolved. Trimming removed 3 bases at V and 4 bases at J, with 18 bases between. CDR1 and CDR2 (germline): GTSNPN, SVGIG (reference sequence). CDR3 size: 15 residues. Supplemented by reference TRBV30 and TRBJ1-1, the full variable domain reads SQTIHQWPATLVQPVGSPLSLECTVEGTSNPNLYWYRQAAGRGLQLLFYSVGIGQISSEVPQNLSASRPQDRQFILSSKKLLLSDSGFYLCAWSPLGSFGTEAFFGQGTRLTVV.

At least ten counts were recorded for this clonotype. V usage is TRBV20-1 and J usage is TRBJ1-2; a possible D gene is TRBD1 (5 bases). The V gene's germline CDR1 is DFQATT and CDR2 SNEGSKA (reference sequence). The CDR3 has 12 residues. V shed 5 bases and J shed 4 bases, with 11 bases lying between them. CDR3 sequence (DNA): TGCAGTGCTCCGGACAAGCCCTATGGCTACACCTTC. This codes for CSAPDKPYGYTF.